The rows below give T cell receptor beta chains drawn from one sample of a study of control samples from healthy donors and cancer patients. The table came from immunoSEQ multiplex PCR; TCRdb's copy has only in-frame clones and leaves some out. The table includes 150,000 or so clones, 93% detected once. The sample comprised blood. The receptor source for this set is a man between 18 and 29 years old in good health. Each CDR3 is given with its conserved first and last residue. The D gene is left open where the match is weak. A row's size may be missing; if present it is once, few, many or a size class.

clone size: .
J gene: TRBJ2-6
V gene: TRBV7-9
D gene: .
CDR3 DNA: TGTGCCAGCAGCTCTGTGGCCTCTGGGGCCAACGTCCTGACTTTC
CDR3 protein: CASSSVASGANVLTF

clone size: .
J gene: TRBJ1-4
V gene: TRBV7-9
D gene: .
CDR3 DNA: TGTGCCAGCAGCTCAGCCCATAGACAGCCTGCTAATGAAAAACTGTTTTTT
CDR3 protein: CASSSAHRQPANEKLFF

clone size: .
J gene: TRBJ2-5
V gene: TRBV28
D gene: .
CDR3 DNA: .
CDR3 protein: CASSEPGRFLETQYF

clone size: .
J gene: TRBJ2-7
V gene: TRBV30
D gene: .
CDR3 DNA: TGTGCAAGGGTGGACTCCTACGAGCAGTACTTC
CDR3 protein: CARVDSYEQYF

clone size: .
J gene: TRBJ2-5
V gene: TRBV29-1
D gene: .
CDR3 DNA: TGCAGCGTTGAAGAGCTCCGAGGGACCCAGTACTTC
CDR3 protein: CSVEELRGTQYF

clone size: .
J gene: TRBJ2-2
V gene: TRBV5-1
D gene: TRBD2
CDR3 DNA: TGCGCCAGCAGCCCGGCGGGAGCGGGGGGTACCGGGGAGCTGTTTTTT
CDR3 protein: CASSPAGAGGTGELFF

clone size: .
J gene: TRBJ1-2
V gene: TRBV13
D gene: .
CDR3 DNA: TGTGCCAGCAGCCCTGCGCGAGGGTATGGCTACACCTTC
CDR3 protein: CASSPARGYGYTF

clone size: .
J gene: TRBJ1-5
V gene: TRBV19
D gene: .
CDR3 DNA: TGTGCCAGTAGTTTTTCGCAATATAGCAATCAGCCCCAGCATTTT
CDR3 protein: CASSFSQYSNQPQHF

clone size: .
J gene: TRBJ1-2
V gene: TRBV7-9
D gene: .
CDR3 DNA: TGTGCCAGCAGCTTAGTTACTGGCTACACCTTC
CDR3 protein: CASSLVTGYTF

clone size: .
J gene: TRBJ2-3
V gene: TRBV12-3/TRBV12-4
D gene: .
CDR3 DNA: TGTGCCAGCAGTCAATGGGGAGATACGCAGTATTTT
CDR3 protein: CASSQWGDTQYF

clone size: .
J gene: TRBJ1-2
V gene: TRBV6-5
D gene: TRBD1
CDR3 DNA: TGTGCCAGCAGTAGACAGGGGATTGCGGGCTACACCTTC
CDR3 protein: CASSRQGIAGYTF

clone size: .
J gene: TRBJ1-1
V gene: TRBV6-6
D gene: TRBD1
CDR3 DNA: TGTGCCAGCAGTCCTGACAGGGAAATGACTGAAGCTTTCTTT
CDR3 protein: CASSPDREMTEAFF

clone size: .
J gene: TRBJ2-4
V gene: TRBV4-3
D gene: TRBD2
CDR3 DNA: TGCGCCAGCAGCCAAGAACTAGCGGGAGGGCACGGCATTCAGTACTTC
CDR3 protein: CASSQELAGGHGIQYF

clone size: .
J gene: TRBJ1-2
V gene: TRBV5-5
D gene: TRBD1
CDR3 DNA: TGTGCCAGCAGCCACACACCCCCCGGACAGGGCGGCTATGGCTACACCTTC
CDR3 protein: CASSHTPPGQGGYGYTF

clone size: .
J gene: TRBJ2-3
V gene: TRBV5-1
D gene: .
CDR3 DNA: TGCGCCAGCAGCTTTAGCACAGATACGCAGTATTTT
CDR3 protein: CASSFSTDTQYF

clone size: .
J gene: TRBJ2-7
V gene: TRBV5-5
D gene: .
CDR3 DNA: TGTGCCAGCAGCCTCCGACAGGCCCGCCCCTACGAGCAGTACTTC
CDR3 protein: CASSLRQARPYEQYF

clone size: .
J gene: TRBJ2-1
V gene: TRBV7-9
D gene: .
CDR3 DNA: TGTGCCAGCAGCTTAGGGCAGCTGGGGAGCGAGCGGCAGTTCTTC
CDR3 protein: CASSLGQLGSERQFF

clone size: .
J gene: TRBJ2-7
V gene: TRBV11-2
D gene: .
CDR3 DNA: TGTGCCAGCAGCTTCCCCAAGGGGGACCAGAGCTCCTACGAGCAGTACTTC
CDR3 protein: CASSFPKGDQSSYEQYF

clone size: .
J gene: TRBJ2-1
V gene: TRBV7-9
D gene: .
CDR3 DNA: TGTGCCAGCAGCCGCTTAGCGCCGGAGCAGTTCTTC
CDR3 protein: CASSRLAPEQFF

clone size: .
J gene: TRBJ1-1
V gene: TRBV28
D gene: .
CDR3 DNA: TGTGCCAGCAGATTTTCGTACAACACTGAAGCTTTCTTT
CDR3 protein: CASRFSYNTEAFF

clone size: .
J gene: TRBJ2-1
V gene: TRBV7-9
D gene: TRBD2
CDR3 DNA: TGTGCCAGCAGCCCGCGGGGACTAGCGGCCTACAATGAGCAGTTCTTC
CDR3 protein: CASSPRGLAAYNEQFF

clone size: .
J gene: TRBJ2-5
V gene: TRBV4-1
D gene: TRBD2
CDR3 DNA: TGCGCCAGCAGCCAAATTGCGGACCCGGGTAGCGGGATTCAAGAGACCCAGTACTTC
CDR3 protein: CASSQIADPGSGIQETQYF

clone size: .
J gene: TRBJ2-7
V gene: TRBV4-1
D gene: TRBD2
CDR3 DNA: TGCGCCAGCAGCCCTAGGACTAGCGGGGCCTACGAGCAGTACTTC
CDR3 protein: CASSPRTSGAYEQYF

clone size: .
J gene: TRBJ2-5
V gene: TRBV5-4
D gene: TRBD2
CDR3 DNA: TGTGCCAGCAGCGGGACTAGCGGTGAAGAGACCCAGTACTTC
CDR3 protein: CASSGTSGEETQYF

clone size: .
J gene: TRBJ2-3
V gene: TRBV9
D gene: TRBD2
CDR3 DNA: TGTGCCAGCAGCGTAGGGACTAGCAGCACAGATACGCAGTATTTT
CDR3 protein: CASSVGTSSTDTQYF

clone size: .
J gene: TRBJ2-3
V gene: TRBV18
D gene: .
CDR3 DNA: TGTGCCAGCTCACCACCGGAGAGCCGCACAGATACGCAGTATTTT
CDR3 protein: CASSPPESRTDTQYF

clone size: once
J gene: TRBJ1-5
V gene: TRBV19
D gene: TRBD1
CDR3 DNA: TGTGCCAGTAGTATAGGCGCACAGGGGAATCAGCCCCAGCATTTT
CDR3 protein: CASSIGAQGNQPQHF

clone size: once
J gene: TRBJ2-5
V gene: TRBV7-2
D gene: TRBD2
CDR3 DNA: TGTGCCAGCAGCTTTGGACTAGCGGGGGGTCGGGAGACCCAGTACTTC
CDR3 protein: CASSFGLAGGRETQYF

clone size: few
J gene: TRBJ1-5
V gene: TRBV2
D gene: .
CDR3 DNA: TGTGCCAGCAGTTCAGGTGTTCAGCCCCAGCATTTT
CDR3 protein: CASSSGVQPQHF

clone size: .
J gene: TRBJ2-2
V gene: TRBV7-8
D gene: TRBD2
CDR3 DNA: TGTGCCAGCAGCGGACTCAGCGGGGCAGTCTACACCGGGGAGCTGTTTTTT
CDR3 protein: CASSGLSGAVYTGELFF

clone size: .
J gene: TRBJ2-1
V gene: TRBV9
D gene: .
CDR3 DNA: TGTGCCAGCAGCGGATCCGGGCCCCCCGCCCATGAGCAGTTCTTC
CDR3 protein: CASSGSGPPAHEQFF

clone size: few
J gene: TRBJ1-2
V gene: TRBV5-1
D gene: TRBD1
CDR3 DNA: TGCGCCAGCAGCTTGGACAGGGGAGGGAACTATGGCTACACCTTC
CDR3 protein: CASSLDRGGNYGYTF

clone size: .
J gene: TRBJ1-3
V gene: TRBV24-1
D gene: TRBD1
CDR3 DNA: TGTGCCTCCGCGTTTGAACAGGGGGCCGGAAACACCATATATTTT
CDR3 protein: CASAFEQGAGNTIYF

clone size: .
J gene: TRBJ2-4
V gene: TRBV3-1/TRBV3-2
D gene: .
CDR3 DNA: TGTGCCAGCAGCCAAGAGCCGTCCCCTATAGCCAAAAACATTCAGTACTTC
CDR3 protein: CASSQEPSPIAKNIQYF

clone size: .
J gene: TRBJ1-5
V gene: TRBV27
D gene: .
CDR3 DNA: TGTGCCAGCAGTTTGGGAAGGAACAGCAATCAGCCCCAGCATTTT
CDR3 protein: CASSLGRNSNQPQHF

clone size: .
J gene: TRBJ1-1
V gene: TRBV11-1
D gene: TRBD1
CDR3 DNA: TGTGCCAGCAGCTTAGGTTCGCAGGGGGACACTGAAGCTTTCTTT
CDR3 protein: CASSLGSQGDTEAFF